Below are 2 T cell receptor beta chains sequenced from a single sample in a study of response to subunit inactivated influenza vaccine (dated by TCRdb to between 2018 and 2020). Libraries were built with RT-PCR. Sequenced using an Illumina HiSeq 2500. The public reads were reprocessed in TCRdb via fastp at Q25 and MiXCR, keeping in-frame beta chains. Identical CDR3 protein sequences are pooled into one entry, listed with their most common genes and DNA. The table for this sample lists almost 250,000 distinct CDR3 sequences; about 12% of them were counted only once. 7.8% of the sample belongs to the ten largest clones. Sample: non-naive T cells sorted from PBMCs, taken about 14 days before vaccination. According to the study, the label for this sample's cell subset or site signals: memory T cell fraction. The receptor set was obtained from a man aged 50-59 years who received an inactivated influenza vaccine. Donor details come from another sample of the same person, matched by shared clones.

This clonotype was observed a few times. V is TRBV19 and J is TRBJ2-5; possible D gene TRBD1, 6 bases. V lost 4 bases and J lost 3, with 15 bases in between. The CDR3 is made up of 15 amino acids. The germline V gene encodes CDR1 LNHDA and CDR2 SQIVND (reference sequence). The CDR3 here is CASSKQGRKEETQYF. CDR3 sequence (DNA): TGTGCCAGTAGTAAGCAGGGGCGAAAAGAAGAGACCCAGTACTTC. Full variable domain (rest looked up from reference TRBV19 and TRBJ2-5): DGGITQSPKYLFRKEGQNVTLSCEQNLNHDAMYWYRQDPGQGLRLIYYSQIVNDFQKGDIAEGYSVSREKKESFPLTVTSAQKNPTAFYLCASSKQGRKEETQYFGPGTRLLVL.

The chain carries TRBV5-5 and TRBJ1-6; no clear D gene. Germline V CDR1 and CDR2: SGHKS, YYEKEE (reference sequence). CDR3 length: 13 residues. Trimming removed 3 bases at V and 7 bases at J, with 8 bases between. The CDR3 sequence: CASSSTANSPLHF. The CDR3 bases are TGTGCCAGCAGCTCGACCGCGAATTCACCCCTCCACTTT.